Listed here are 3 T cell receptor beta chains from one sample, sequenced in a study of T cells after yellow fever vaccination (dated by TCRdb to about 2019). This sample's treatment or condition label indicates: live attenuated yellow fever vaccine strain. Libraries were made using 5' RACE. For sequencing, an Illumina HiSeq 2500 was employed. Using fastp trimming at Q25 and MiXCR clonotype assembly, TCRdb reanalyzed the public sequencing data and kept in-frame beta chains. Every entry covers one CDR3 protein and lists the most common genes and DNA from its rows. The table for this sample lists over 150,000 distinct CDR3 sequences; roughly 6.4% of them were counted only once. Approximately 3% of the sample is taken by the ten largest. This material consisted of CD4+ T cells sorted from PBMCs, taken on the day of the first yellow fever vaccination. The receptors were sampled from a man aged 18 to 30 who received the YFV17D yellow fever vaccine.

The chain recombines TRBV9 with TRBJ2-3; D might be TRBD1 (5 bases). The germline V gene encodes CDR1 SGDLS and CDR2 YYNGEE. The CDR3 is 15 amino acids. The V end was cut by 0 bases, the J end by 8 bases, with 16 bases between. CDR3 loop: CASSVAPGLGSTQYF. In DNA form, the CDR3 reads TGTGCCAGCAGCGTAGCTCCAGGGCTGGGTAGTACGCAGTATTTT.

The chain employs TRBV6-2 or TRBV6-3 and TRBJ2-2; D could derive from TRBD1 or TRBD2 (5 bases each). The V end lost 4 bases, the J end lost 9 bases, and 18 bases lay between the germline ends. Per germline, CDR1 MNHEY and CDR2 SVGEGT. This CDR3 contains 15 residues. The CDR3 DNA reads TGTGCCAGCAGTTCCCCCGGGGCCGGGCGTTGGGAGCTGTTTTTT. Amino acids: CASSSPGAGRWELFF.

This clonotype was found many times. CDR3 DNA sequence: TGTGCCAGTAGTACTATAGGACGAGCGGGGGGCTTAAGGGGCAAAAACATTCAGTACTTC. This codes for CASSTIGRAGGLRGKNIQYF. The rearrangement links TRBV19 to TRBJ2-4; 9 bases match TRBD2. Germline values: CDR1 LNHDA, CDR2 SQIVND (reference sequence). The CDR3 is 20 amino acids. J was trimmed by 3 bases and V by 4 bases; bases with no gene match: 19.